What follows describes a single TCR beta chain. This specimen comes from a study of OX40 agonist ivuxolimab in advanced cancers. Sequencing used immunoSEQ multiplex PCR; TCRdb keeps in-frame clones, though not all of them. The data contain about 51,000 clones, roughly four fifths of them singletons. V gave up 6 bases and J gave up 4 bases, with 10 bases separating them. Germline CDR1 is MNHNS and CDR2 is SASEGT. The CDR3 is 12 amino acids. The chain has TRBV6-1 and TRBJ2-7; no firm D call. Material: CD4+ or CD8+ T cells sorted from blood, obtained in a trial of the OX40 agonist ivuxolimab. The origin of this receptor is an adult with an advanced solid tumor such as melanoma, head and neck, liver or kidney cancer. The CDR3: CASSQSRYEQYF. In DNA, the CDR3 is TGTGCCAGCAGCCAAAGCAGGTACGAGCAGTACTTC.